This entry lists 8 T cell receptor beta chains sequenced from one sample in a study of T cells after yellow fever vaccination. TCRdb used MiXCR to reprocess the 5' RACE reads, holding one entry per CDR3 protein. The sample consists of roughly 310,000 distinct CDR3 sequences, 8.7% of them appearing once. The material sequenced was PBMCs, taken on the day of the first yellow fever vaccination. The receptors derive from a man younger than 30 who received the YFV17D yellow fever vaccine.

This clonotype was seen many times. The rearrangement joins TRBV5-1 to TRBJ2-3; D call uncertain. The V and J ends lost 1 base and 1 base respectively, with 16 bases between them. Per germline, CDR1 SGHRS and CDR2 YFSETQ. This CDR3 is 17 amino acids long. The CDR3 DNA reads TGCGCCAGCAGCTTGATGGGCATGGTGCCAGGCACAGATACGCAGTATTTT. This sequence encodes CASSLMGMVPGTDTQYF.

This clonotype appeared a few times. V usage is TRBV15 and J usage is TRBJ1-5, with D possibly being TRBD1 (6 bases). The V end was cut by 4 bases, the J end by 5 bases, with 15 bases between. The CDR3 extends over 15 amino acids. The germline V gene encodes CDR1 LNHNV and CDR2 YYDKDF (reference sequence). CDR3 protein: CATSITQGKHQPQHF. The CDR3 bases are TGTGCCACCAGCATCACACAGGGTAAGCATCAGCCCCAGCATTTT.

This clonotype was picked up a small number of times. This chain connects TRBV14 to TRBJ1-1, with a weak D call TRBD1 (5 bases). V was shortened by 0 bases and J by 1 base, with 15 bases between the two germline ends. The CDR3 consists of 17 residues. Germline loops: CDR1 SGHDN, CDR2 FVKESK. The CDR3 DNA reads as TGTGCCAGCAGCCAAGATGGTAGTCGGGGGACGAACACTGAAGCTTTCTTT. Translating it yields CASSQDGSRGTNTEAFF.

This clonotype was seen a handful of times. This sequence joins TRBV12-3 or TRBV12-4 and TRBJ2-2; 7 bases line up with TRBD1. The CDR3 spans 16 residues. After removal of 6 bases from V and 5 bases from J, the junction contained 12 bases not matched to a gene. The CDR3 DNA is TGTGCCAGCAGCCGAGTCGGACAGGTCAAGACCGGGGAGCTGTTTTTT. Amino acids: CASSRVGQVKTGELFF.

There are many counts of this clonotype. The chain joins TRBV7-2 to TRBJ1-3; D unclear. CDR3 length equals 14 residues. CDR1 and CDR2 (germline): SGHTA, FQGNSA. V shed 3 bases and J shed 0 bases, with 6 bases lying between them. CDR3 sequence reads: CASSFAVSGNTIYF. DNA for the CDR3: TGTGCCAGCAGCTTTGCGGTCTCTGGAAACACCATATATTTT. The full variable domain, completed using reference TRBV7-2 and TRBJ1-3, is GAGVSQSPSNKVTEKGKDVELRCDPISGHTALYWYRQSLGQGLEFLIYFQGNSAPDKSGLPSDRFSAERTGGSVSTLTIQRTQQEDSAVYLCASSFAVSGNTIYFGEGSWLTVV.

This clonotype has a count of ten or more. J is TRBJ1-6 and V is TRBV5-1; no definite D call. The CDR3 extends over 13 amino acids. Germline assignment: CDR1 SGHRS and CDR2 YFSETQ. Between the trimmed V and J ends, which lost 10 bases and 7 bases, there was a span of 15 bases. The CDR3 spells CASCRTSNSPLHF. CDR3 DNA sequence: TGCGCCTCCTGTAGGACCTCGAATTCACCCCTCCACTTT.

The chain recombines TRBV24-1 with TRBJ2-3, with D perhaps TRBD2 (5 bases). From germline, CDR1 is KGHDR and CDR2 SFDVKD. The CDR3 consists of 17 residues. Deletions cut 4 bases from V and 4 bases from J, with 20 bases between. The CDR3 protein is CATSDHLDPEGADTQYF. The CDR3, as DNA: TGTGCCACCAGTGACCACCTGGACCCCGAGGGTGCAGATACGCAGTATTTT.

V gene TRBV6-5 combines with J gene TRBJ2-3; maybe TRBD2 (6 bases). V was pared by 4 bases and J by 5 bases, with 13 bases between. The CDR3 spans 14 residues. From germline, CDR1 is MNHEY and CDR2 SVGAGI. CDR3: CASSLTGTLDTQYF. The CDR3 DNA sequence: TGTGCCAGCAGTTTAACCGGGACTTTAGATACGCAGTATTTT.